These 9 T cell receptor beta chains came from one sample sequenced in a study of cytomegalovirus exposure and HLA in healthy donors. The PCR employed 60 Vbeta primers together with 13 Jbeta primers. Using immunoSEQ multiplex PCR, the repertoire was profiled, and TCRdb retains in-frame clones only, with some absent. The data show roughly 190,000 clones, 70% to 80% seen once. Sequencing input: PBMCs. These receptors were obtained from a girl aged 10-17 years in good health and CMV-seropositive.

Notes on this clone: At one end the junction does not follow the germline gene, possibly because of a read error. DNA of the CDR3: TGTGTCAGCAGCTTGGCGCTAGCTGAAGATACGCAGTATTTT. Amino acid sequence: CVSSLALAEDTQYF. The chain carries TRBV5-4 and TRBJ2-3; D might be TRBD2 (5 bases). Looked up from germline, CDR1 is SGHNT and CDR2 is YYREEE (reference sequence). The CDR3 consists of 14 residues.

The chain uses TRBV19 and TRBJ2-7; TRBD1 aligns across 9 bases. Germline V CDR1 and CDR2: LNHDA, SQIVND (reference sequence). This CDR3 has 14 amino acids. The junction had 5 bases not matched to a gene; V was cut back by 5 bases and J by 3 bases. CDR3 protein: CASSHPGQGYEQYF. Here the CDR3 DNA reads TGTGCCAGTAGTCATCCGGGACAGGGCTACGAGCAGTACTTC.

The chain links TRBV30 to TRBJ2-7, with a weak D call TRBD1 (6 bases). V lost 0 bases and J 3 bases, leaving 12 bases between the germline ends. Germline V gives CDR1 GTSNPN, CDR2 SVGIG (reference sequence). The CDR3 consists of 14 residues. The CDR3 loop reads CAWSVGGHLYEQYF. In DNA, the CDR3 is TGTGCCTGGAGTGTAGGGGGACACCTCTACGAGCAGTACTTC.

The chain has TRBV7-2 and TRBJ2-1; 10 bases are shared with TRBD1. This CDR3 spans 15 amino acids. Germline-derived CDR1 and CDR2 are SGHTA and FQGNSA. The V and J ends lost 5 bases and 4 bases, in that order; junction bases with no gene match: 5. The CDR3 DNA sequence: TGTGCCAGCAGCCAGGGACAGGGGCCTTACAATGAGCAGTTCTTC. This gives the protein CASSQGQGPYNEQFF. Based on the CDR3 plus reference TRBV7-2 and TRBJ2-1, the full variable domain is GAGVSQSPSNKVTEKGKDVELRCDPISGHTALYWYRQSLGQGLEFLIYFQGNSAPDKSGLPSDRFSAERTGGSVSTLTIQRTQQEDSAVYLCASSQGQGPYNEQFFGPGTRLTVL.

J is TRBJ2-1 and V is TRBV5-1; 9 bases match TRBD2. The germline V gene has CDR1 SGHRS and CDR2 YFSETQ. Trimming cost V 4 bases and J 8 bases; bases outside gene matches: 13. The CDR3 length is 16 residues. The CDR3 is CASSEGSGGRVDEQFF. CDR3 DNA: TGCGCCAGCAGCGAAGGTAGCGGGGGAAGGGTAGATGAGCAGTTCTTC.

J is TRBJ1-2 and V is TRBV20-1; TRBD1 might be the D (5 bases). The CDR3 is made up of 11 amino acids. Between the trimmed V and J ends, which lost 5 bases and 7 bases, there was a span of 11 bases. Germline V gene data show CDR1 as DFQATT and CDR2 as SNEGSKA (reference sequence). This CDR3 is CSASPGSGYTF. The CDR3 nucleotides read TGCAGTGCTTCCCCAGGGTCTGGCTACACCTTC.

The V and J genes are TRBV6-5 and TRBJ2-2, with no clear D. V was cut by 2 bases and J by 3 bases, with 10 bases left in between. CDR3 length: 15 residues. Per germline, CDR1 MNHEY and CDR2 SVGAGI. CDR3 in DNA: TGTGCCAGCAGTTACGACTCTTCCTACACCGGGGAGCTGTTTTTT. It translates to CASSYDSSYTGELFF.

V and J are TRBV19 and TRBJ1-1, with a possible D match to TRBD1 (6 bases). CDR3 length: 14 residues. Trimming removed 6 bases from V and 3 bases from J, with 14 bases in between. CDR1 and CDR2 from the germline V gene are LNHDA and SQIVND (reference sequence). The CDR3 coding sequence is TGTGCCAGTAGCCGGATGGCAGGGGACACTGAAGCTTTCTTT. Its protein product is CASSRMAGDTEAFF.

J is TRBJ2-4 and V is TRBV7-2; 10 positions match TRBD2. Trimming cost V 3 bases and J 6 bases; bases outside gene matches: 5. The germline gives CDR1 SGHTA, CDR2 FQGNSA. The CDR3 totals 15 residues. Here the CDR3 reads CASSLVLAGGNIQYF. The CDR3 DNA reads as TGTGCCAGCAGCTTGGTATTAGCGGGGGGAAACATTCAGTACTTC.